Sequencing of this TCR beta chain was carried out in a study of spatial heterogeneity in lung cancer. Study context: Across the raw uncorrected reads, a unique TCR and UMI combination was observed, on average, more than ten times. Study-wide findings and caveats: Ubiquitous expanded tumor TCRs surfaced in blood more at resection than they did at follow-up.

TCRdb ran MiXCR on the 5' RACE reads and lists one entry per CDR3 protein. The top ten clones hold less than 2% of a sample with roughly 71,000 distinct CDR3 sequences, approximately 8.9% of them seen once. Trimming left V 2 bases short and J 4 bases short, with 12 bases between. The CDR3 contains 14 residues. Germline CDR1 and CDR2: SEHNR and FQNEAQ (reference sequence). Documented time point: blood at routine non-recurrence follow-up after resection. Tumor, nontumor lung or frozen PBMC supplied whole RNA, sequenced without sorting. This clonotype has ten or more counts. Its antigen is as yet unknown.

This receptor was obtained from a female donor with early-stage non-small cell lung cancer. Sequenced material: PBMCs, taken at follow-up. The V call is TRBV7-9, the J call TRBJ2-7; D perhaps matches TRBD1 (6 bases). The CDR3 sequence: CASSLFGQKYEQYF. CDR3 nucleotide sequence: TGTGCCAGCAGCTTATTCGGACAGAAATACGAGCAGTACTTC.